One sample yielded the 8 T cell receptor beta chains listed below, sequenced in a study of regulatory T cells in long-lasting Graves disease. Stated time point: persistent/refractory GD, antithyroid drugs over 5 years with positive TRAb. PBMCs were the source of the RNA used for TCR sequencing. According to the study, TCR beta libraries were built with iRepertoire HTBI primers and CDR3-region Arm-PCR. TCRdb independently ran MiXCR on the multiplex PCR reads; one entry per CDR3 protein. The sample includes about 470,000 distinct CDR3 sequences, around a fifth of them seen just once. Specimen: peripheral blood mononuclear cells (PBMCs), collected when the disease was refractory, from a patient treated with antithyroid drugs. These receptors were obtained from a female donor with Graves disease.

This clonotype was picked up a small number of times. The J gene is TRBJ1-5, the V gene TRBV19; tentative D call: TRBD1 (5 bases). This CDR3 is built from 15 residues. V lost 0 bases, J lost 4 bases, and 10 bases lay in between. CDR1 and CDR2 from the germline V gene are LNHDA and SQIVND (reference sequence). The CDR3 nucleotides are TGTGCCAGTAGTATAGATGGAGCAGGGAATCAGCCCCAGCATTTT. Translated: CASSIDGAGNQPQHF.

In its sample, this clonotype was seen a few times. The chain is built from TRBV20-1 and TRBJ2-1; D unclear. The CDR3 covers 15 residues. V was trimmed by 5 bases and J by 4 bases, leaving 18 bases between them. CDR1 and CDR2 from the germline V gene are DFQATT and SNEGSKA (reference sequence). Here the CDR3 DNA reads TGCAGTGCTGGACGGACCGTCCTCACTTACAATGAGCAGTTCTTC. This gives the protein CSAGRTVLTYNEQFF.

On this clonotype: A much larger clone is a single base away; this may be a read error. The rearrangement uses TRBV24-1 and TRBJ2-3, with unresolved D. V was clipped by 2 bases and J by 1 base, with 12 bases between them. This CDR3 region has 16 residues. CDR1 and CDR2 from the germline V gene are KGHDR and SFDVKD. The CDR3 nucleotides are TGTGCCACCAGTGATTCGGTCCCCCAAGGCACAGATACGCAGTATTTT. Residues: CATSDSVPQGTDTQYF.

This clonotype was recorded at least ten times. This chain links TRBV28 with TRBJ2-7; 8 positions agree with TRBD2. The V and J ends lost 3 bases and 9 bases, in that order; junction bases with no gene match: 13. The CDR3 extends over 15 amino acids. Germline loops: CDR1 MDHEN, CDR2 SYDVKM. The CDR3 protein is CASSFSWVEAGGQYF. CDR3 DNA sequence: TGTGCCAGCAGTTTTAGCTGGGTTGAGGCGGGGGGGCAGTACTTC.

This clonotype was counted a few times. The V call is TRBV13, the J call TRBJ2-5; TRBD2 agrees at 9 bases. Germline CDR1 is PRHDT and CDR2 is FYEKMQ (reference sequence). V dropped 4 bases and J dropped 1; count of bases not matched to a gene: 7. CDR3 length: 16 amino acids. The CDR3 nucleotides are TGTGCCAGCAGCTCCCGGGGAGCGGGGGGCCAAGAGACCCAGTACTTC. Translation gives CASSSRGAGGQETQYF.

In regard to this clonotype: At one end, the junction sequence differs from germline, possibly due to a read error. This chain links TRBV6-1 with TRBJ2-2, with no clear D. This CDR3 has 14 amino acids. CDR1 is MNHNS and CDR2 is SASEGT in the germline V gene. CDR3 amino acids: CAGSILIGPGELFF. CDR3 in DNA: TGTGCCGGCAGTATTCTTATCGGGCCCGGGGAGCTGTTTTTT.

This clonotype turned up a few times. The chain joins TRBV4-3 to TRBJ1-2; no clear D gene. The CDR3 loop spans 17 amino acids. CDR1 and CDR2 (germline): LGHNA, YSLEER. Trimming shortened V by 6 bases and J by 4 bases, and 24 bases separated the two germline ends. CDR3 DNA: TGCGCCAGCAGACCCTCTGATGACCTTATGGGATTCTATGGCTACACCTTC. Translated, it gives CASRPSDDLMGFYGYTF.

The chain recombines TRBV6-5 with TRBJ2-1; 8 bases are shared with TRBD1. The CDR3 spans 17 residues. Looked up from germline, CDR1 is MNHEY and CDR2 is SVGAGI. The junction had 11 bases not matched to a gene; V was cut back by 0 bases and J by 7 bases. CDR3 in amino acids: CASSYSAQGAEGNEQFF. The CDR3 nucleotides are TGTGCCAGCAGTTACTCCGCCCAGGGGGCAGAAGGGAATGAGCAGTTCTTC.